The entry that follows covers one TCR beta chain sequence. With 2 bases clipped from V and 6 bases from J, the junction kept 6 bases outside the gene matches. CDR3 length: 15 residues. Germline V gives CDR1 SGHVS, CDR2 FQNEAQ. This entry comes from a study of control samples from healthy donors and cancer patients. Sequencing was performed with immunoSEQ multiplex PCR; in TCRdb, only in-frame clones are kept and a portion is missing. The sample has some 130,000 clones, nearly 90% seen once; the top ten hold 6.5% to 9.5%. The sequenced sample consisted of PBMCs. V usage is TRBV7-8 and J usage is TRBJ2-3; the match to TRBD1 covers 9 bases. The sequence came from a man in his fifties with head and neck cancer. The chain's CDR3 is CASSLNRGPADTQYF. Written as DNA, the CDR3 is TGTGCCAGCAGCTTAAACAGGGGGCCCGCGGATACGCAGTATTTT.